This record looks at one T cell receptor beta chain sequence and its context. Germline CDR1 and CDR2: MNHEY and SVGAGI. Trimming cost V 8 bases and J 4 bases; bases outside gene matches: 2. This CDR3 has 12 residues. This record belongs to a study of early T cells in non-severe SARS-CoV-2 infection. TCRdb reanalysed the 5' RACE reads using MiXCR and keeps one entry per CDR3 protein. Among approximately 100,000 distinct CDR3 sequences listed, roughly 15% were seen once. The sequence derives from an adult who was a healthcare worker with PCR-confirmed SARS-CoV-2 infection or an uninfected control (not recorded which). V usage is TRBV6-5 and J usage is TRBJ2-1; 7 bases line up with TRBD2. Material: whole blood. This chain's CDR3 is CASGRDYNEQFF. For the CDR3, the DNA is TGTGCCAGCGGGAGGGATTACAATGAGCAGTTCTTC.